In this sample, the clone carrying this T cell receptor (beta chain) turned up a few times. The antigen is not known. The sample belongs to a study of cytomegalovirus exposure and HLA in healthy donors. Study in general: Earlier work reported 110 million or so unique TCR beta sequences from about 180 million T cells.

PCR amplification relied on 60 Vbeta primers (plus 13 Jbeta primers). Method: immunoSEQ multiplex PCR; TCRdb's copy keeps in-frame clones and lacks some. The data hold 140,000 to 150,000 clones, with around 79% observed a single time. Though nominally healthy at sampling, donors likely had unrecorded immune exposures. Overall study results and limits: Specific recognition of CMV antigens was confirmed in vitro for a few chains (all CMV-associated).

Germline lookup yields CDR1 SGHRS and CDR2 YFSETQ. CDR3 length: 14 amino acids. V lost 2 bases and J lost 2, with 10 bases in between. The chain recombines TRBV5-1 with TRBJ2-5; no clear D gene. The specimen was PBMCs. This clonotype originated in a man in his forties in good health and CMV-seropositive. Here the CDR3 DNA reads TGCGCCAGCAGCTTCCAGGCCCAACAAGAGACCCAGTACTTC. This sequence encodes CASSFQAQQETQYF.